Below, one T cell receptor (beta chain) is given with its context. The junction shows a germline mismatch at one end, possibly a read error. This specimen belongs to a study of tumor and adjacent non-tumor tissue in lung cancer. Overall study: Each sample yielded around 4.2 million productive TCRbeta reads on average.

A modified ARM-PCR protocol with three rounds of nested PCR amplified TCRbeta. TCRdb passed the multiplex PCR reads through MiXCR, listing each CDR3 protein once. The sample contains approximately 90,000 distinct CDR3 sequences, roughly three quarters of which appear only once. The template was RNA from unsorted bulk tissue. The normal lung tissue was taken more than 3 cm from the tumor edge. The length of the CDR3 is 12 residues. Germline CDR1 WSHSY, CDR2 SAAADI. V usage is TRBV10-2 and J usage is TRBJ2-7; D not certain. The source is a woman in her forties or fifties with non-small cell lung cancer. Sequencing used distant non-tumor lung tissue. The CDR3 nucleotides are TGCTCCAGCAGTGAGCCCAGTTTCGAGCAGTACTTC. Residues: CSSSEPSFEQYF.